Presented here are 3 T cell receptor beta chains from one specimen sequenced in a study of blood T cell repertoires in COVID-19. The repertoire was sequenced with immunoSEQ multiplex PCR; TCRdb's copy has only in-frame clones and lacks some. The repertoire includes under 450,000 clones, around 84% of them detected once, and more than 0.85% sits in the top ten. Sequenced sample: peripheral blood. All receptors come from a human donor with acute or convalescent COVID-19. The donor label of this sample is uncertain.

CDR3 coding DNA: TGTGCCAGCAGTGCCGACTCCCGGTTGGGCGGGGAGCTGTTTTTT. It yields the protein CASSADSRLGGELFF. This sequence joins TRBV2 and TRBJ2-2; D gene uncertain. The germline gives CDR1 SNHLY, CDR2 FYNNEI. V lost 4 bases and J lost 7, with 16 bases in between. The CDR3 consists of 15 residues.

The chain is built from TRBV30 and TRBJ1-3, with D unclear. Germline V CDR1 and CDR2: GTSNPN, SVGIG (reference sequence). Trimming pared 0 bases from V and 7 bases from J, leaving 4 bases between. The CDR3 runs 11 residues. The CDR3 bases are TGTGCCTGGAGTGTCGGGAACACCATATATTTT. This codes for CAWSVGNTIYF.

This rearrangement joins TRBV13 to TRBJ1-2; TRBD1 aligns across 9 bases. Germline V gene sequence: CDR1 PRHDT, CDR2 FYEKMQ (reference sequence). This CDR3 is 13 amino acids long. Unmatched junction bases numbered 3, after V lost 9 bases and J lost 1 base. CDR3 nucleotide sequence: TGTGCCAGGAACAGGGGGCGTAACTATGGCTACACCTTC. Its translation is CARNRGRNYGYTF.